A single sample is the source of the 24 T cell receptor beta chains below, sequenced in a study of T cells after yellow fever vaccination. MiXCR, applied by TCRdb to the 5' RACE reads, yields one record per CDR3 protein. The repertoire holds approximately 300,000 distinct CDR3 sequences, with around 11% as singletons. Sequences were derived from CD4+ T cells sorted from PBMCs, sampled 45 days after the yellow fever booster vaccination. The receptors shown here come from a man between 18 and 35 years old who received the YFV17D yellow fever vaccine.

This clonotype has only a few counts. The chain carries TRBV5-6 and TRBJ2-3; TRBD2 might be the D (6 bases). The CDR3 is 15 amino acids. Germline V gene lookup returns CDR1 SGHDT and CDR2 YYEEEE. The V gene lost 3 bases and the J gene lost 5 bases, with 16 bases spanning the gap. The CDR3 DNA follows: TGTGCCAGCAGCTCGGCGGGCGCGGGGAAAGATACGCAGTATTTT. Protein product: CASSSAGAGKDTQYF.

This clonotype has just a few counts. This chain connects TRBV7-9 to TRBJ2-1; TRBD2 matches at 9 bases. The CDR3 is 15 residues long. V was clipped by 3 bases and J by 8 bases; unmatched bases: 8. Germline V lookup: CDR1 SEHNR, CDR2 FQNEAQ (reference sequence). Written as DNA, the CDR3 is TGTGCCAGCAGCTTTAGTAGCGGGGGTTGGGATGAGCAGTTCTTC. It is translated as CASSFSSGGWDEQFF.

The chain uses TRBV7-3 and TRBJ2-5, with a weak D call TRBD1 (5 bases). The V end was cut by 1 base, the J end by 3 bases, with 9 bases between. There are 14 residues in the CDR3. Germline CDR1 and CDR2: SGHTA and FQGTGA. The CDR3 sequence is CASSLRAGKETQYF. The DNA of the CDR3 is TGTGCCAGCAGCTTAAGAGCAGGGAAAGAGACCCAGTACTTC.

In this sample, this clonotype turned up a few times. This chain connects TRBV5-1 to TRBJ1-2, with 11 bases lining up with TRBD1. V gave up 4 bases and J gave up 6 bases; unmatched junction bases: 20. The CDR3 loop spans 19 amino acids. Germline V gene lookup returns CDR1 SGHRS and CDR2 YFSETQ. The DNA of the CDR3 is TGCGCCAGCAGCCGCGAGCCTACTGGACAGGGGGCTAAAGGAGATGGCTACACCTTC. Protein sequence: CASSREPTGQGAKGDGYTF. Full variable domain (rest looked up from reference TRBV5-1 and TRBJ1-2): KAGVTQTPRYLIKTRGQQVTLSCSPISGHRSVSWYQQTPGQGLQFLFEYFSETQRNKGNFPGRFSGRQFSNSRSEMNVSTLELGDSALYLCASSREPTGQGAKGDGYTFGSGTRLTVV.

The rearrangement joins TRBV5-1 to TRBJ1-2, with 8 positions matching TRBD1. The germline CDR1 and CDR2 sequences are SGHRS and YFSETQ. The CDR3 contains 13 residues. Losses at the gene ends were 4 bases for V and 8 bases for J; bases not matched to a gene: 7. The CDR3 bases are TGCGCCAGCAGCCCGGACAGGGCGAGAGGCTACACCTTC. This gives the protein CASSPDRARGYTF.

This chain joins TRBV20-1 and TRBJ1-1; D gene uncertain. Germline V gives CDR1 DFQATT, CDR2 SNEGSKA (reference sequence). The V and J ends lost 4 bases and 0 bases respectively, with 12 bases between them. The CDR3 length is 14 residues. The CDR3 here is CSATFPGVNTEAFF. The CDR3 nucleotides are TGCAGTGCTACCTTCCCGGGAGTGAACACTGAAGCTTTCTTT.

The V and J genes are TRBV12-3 or TRBV12-4 and TRBJ1-5; 8 bases align to TRBD1. This CDR3 contains 15 residues. Losses at the gene ends were 7 bases for V and 0 bases for J; bases not matched to a gene: 5. CDR3 in DNA: TGTGCCAGCAAAGGGACAGGCTATAGCAATCAGCCCCAGCATTTT. It codes for CASKGTGYSNQPQHF.

This clonotype has a count of ten or more. V usage is TRBV18 and J usage is TRBJ2-3; maybe TRBD1 (5 bases). V lost 2 bases to trimming and J lost 11 bases, with 11 bases between them. From germline, CDR1 is KGHSH and CDR2 LQKENI. This CDR3 is 12 amino acids long. CDR3 amino acids: CASSPKGRKQYF. In nucleotides, the CDR3 is TGTGCCAGCTCACCAAAGGGGCGCAAGCAGTATTTT. The full variable domain, in which reference TRBV18 and TRBJ2-3 provide the parts outside the CDR3, is NAGVMQNPRHLVRRRGQEARLRCSPMKGHSHVYWYRQLPEEGLKFMVYLQKENIIDESGMPKERFSAEFPKEGPSILRIQQVVRGDSAAYFCASSPKGRKQYFGPGTRLTVL.

This clonotype has a handful of counts. The genes are TRBV12-3 or TRBV12-4 and TRBJ2-2; D perhaps matches TRBD1 (7 bases). The CDR3 is 17 amino acids. V was clipped by 4 bases and J by 5 bases, with 20 bases between them. CDR3: CASSSQGGLLDTGELFF. In DNA, the CDR3 is TGTGCCAGCAGTTCCCAGGGGGGCCTCTTAGATACCGGGGAGCTGTTTTTT.

This chain joins TRBV29-1 and TRBJ2-7; TRBD1 agrees at 9 bases. V lost 7 bases and J lost 3; bases outside the gene matches: 7. Looked up from germline, CDR1 is SQVTM and CDR2 is ANQGSEA. The CDR3 has 13 residues. The CDR3 sequence is CSATGTGLYEQYF. The CDR3 DNA is TGCAGCGCCACCGGGACAGGGCTCTACGAGCAGTACTTC.

This clonotype was seen more than once but under ten times. This chain joins TRBV4-2 and TRBJ2-2, with 7 positions matching TRBD1. This CDR3 is 16 amino acids long. The V and J ends lost 0 bases and 4 bases, in that order; junction bases with no gene match: 5. Germline V lookup: CDR1 LGHNA, CDR2 YNFKEQ. DNA for the CDR3: TGTGCCAGCAGCCAAGATCCGGGACAGAGCACCGGGGAGCTGTTTTTT. It encodes CASSQDPGQSTGELFF.

This sequence joins TRBV7-8 and TRBJ2-5; possibly TRBD2 for D (5 bases). V was trimmed by 7 bases and J by 1 base, leaving 13 bases between them. The germline gives CDR1 SGHVS, CDR2 FQNEAQ. CDR3 size: 14 residues. The CDR3 loop reads CASTHRGIQETQYF. The CDR3 nucleotides are TGTGCCAGCACCCACCGAGGGATCCAAGAGACCCAGTACTTC.

The V call is TRBV20-1, the J call TRBJ1-6; possible D gene TRBD1, 6 bases. With 6 bases removed from V and 15 bases from J, the gap between germline ends came to 21 bases. The CDR3 sequence is 13 residues long. Germline CDR1 is DFQATT and CDR2 is SNEGSKA (reference sequence). CDR3 amino acids: CSAAPETGSGLHF. CDR3 DNA: TGCAGTGCGGCACCAGAGACAGGCTCGGGCCTCCACTTT.

This sequence joins TRBV27 and TRBJ1-2; maybe TRBD1 (6 bases). This CDR3 region has 15 residues. Germline V gene lookup returns CDR1 MNHEY and CDR2 SMNVEV (reference sequence). The V gene lost 5 bases and the J gene lost 10 bases, with 23 bases spanning the gap. The CDR3 region has the DNA TGTGCCAGCAGTCTAGAATGGGGGACACATAGTGTCTACACCTTC. This translates into CASSLEWGTHSVYTF.

The V and J genes are TRBV7-8 and TRBJ2-5, with a possible D match to TRBD2 (5 bases). Trimming removed 6 bases at V and 4 bases at J, with 15 bases between. The CDR3 length is 14 residues. Germline CDR1 and CDR2: SGHVS and FQNEAQ. The CDR3 coding sequence is TGTGCCAGCAGGCCCGGGCCAGGAGGAGAGACCCAGTACTTC. It yields the protein CASRPGPGGETQYF.

This clonotype was seen more than once but under ten times. The rearrangement uses TRBV14 and TRBJ2-1, with TRBD2 matching over 11 bases. The CDR3 spans 18 residues. Per germline, CDR1 SGHDN and CDR2 FVKESK. V shed 1 base and J 7 bases; nucleotides not matched to a gene: 12. The CDR3 protein is CASSQGDSGGAVGNEQFF. The CDR3 DNA is TGTGCCAGCAGCCAAGGCGATAGCGGGGGGGCAGTGGGGAATGAGCAGTTCTTC.

This clonotype was seen repeatedly, ten times or more. The chain combines TRBV9 with TRBJ1-5; maybe TRBD1 (6 bases). The CDR3 sequence is 19 residues long. Germline CDR1 and CDR2: SGDLS and YYNGEE. The V and J ends lost 1 base and 9 bases respectively, with 29 bases between them. CDR3 sequence (DNA): TGTGCCAGCAGCGTAACGCGTTCCAGGGGACGGGGCCCCGGTGGGCCCCAGCATTTT. Its protein product is CASSVTRSRGRGPGGPQHF. The variable domain in full, completed from reference TRBV9 and TRBJ1-5, reads DSGVTQTPKHLITATGQRVTLRCSPRSGDLSVYWYQQSLDQGLQFLIQYYNGEERAKGNILERFSAQQFPDLHSELNLSSLELGDSALYFCASSVTRSRGRGPGGPQHFGDGTRLSIL.

The table lists this clonotype with a few counts. This chain joins TRBV2 and TRBJ2-2, with D unresolved. The germline gives CDR1 SNHLY, CDR2 FYNNEI. This CDR3 is 13 amino acids long. Trimming removed 3 bases at V and 3 bases at J, with 5 bases between. The CDR3, as DNA: TGTGCCAGCAGTGACGACTACACCGGGGAGCTGTTTTTT. It translates to CASSDDYTGELFF.

The chain links TRBV6-2 or TRBV6-3 to TRBJ2-1; 7 bases map to TRBD2. Germline V gene data show CDR1 as MNHEY and CDR2 as SVGEGT. The CDR3 loop spans 12 amino acids. J lost 9 bases, V lost 5 bases, and 4 bases had no gene match. CDR3: CASSATSVEQFF. In DNA form, the CDR3 reads TGTGCCAGCAGTGCAACTAGCGTTGAGCAGTTCTTC.

In this sample, this clonotype turned up many times. V and J are TRBV5-1 and TRBJ2-7; TRBD2 agrees at 10 bases. Germline assignment: CDR1 SGHRS and CDR2 YFSETQ. The CDR3 runs to 14 residues. V lost 0 bases to trimming and J lost 8 bases; unmatched junction nucleotides: 5. The CDR3 sequence: CASSLELAGGKQYV. The CDR3 DNA sequence: TGCGCCAGCAGCTTGGAATTAGCGGGGGGAAAGCAGTACGTC.

There are a few counts of this clonotype. The chain carries TRBV6-2 or TRBV6-3 and TRBJ2-3; TRBD2 agrees at 7 bases. CDR3 length equals 16 residues. V was pared by 0 bases and J by 3 bases, with 6 bases of the junction left unmatched. From germline, CDR1 is MNHEY and CDR2 SVGEGT. The CDR3 nucleotides are TGTGCCAGCAGTTACTCGATGCGGGGGAGGACAGATACGCAGTATTTT. This gives the protein CASSYSMRGRTDTQYF.

This clonotype was found a few times. The gene calls are TRBV7-2 and TRBJ2-5, with 7 bases that match TRBD1. CDR3 length: 14 amino acids. V dropped 5 bases and J dropped 1; count of bases not matched to a gene: 4. Germline V gene sequence: CDR1 SGHTA, CDR2 FQGNSA. Written as DNA, the CDR3 is TGTGCCAGCAGCCCACAGGGGTCCCAAGAGACCCAGTACTTC. This gives the protein CASSPQGSQETQYF. The entire variable domain, with the rest obtained from reference TRBV7-2 and TRBJ2-5, is as follows: GAGVSQSPSNKVTEKGKDVELRCDPISGHTALYWYRQSLGQGLEFLIYFQGNSAPDKSGLPSDRFSAERTGGSVSTLTIQRTQQEDSAVYLCASSPQGSQETQYFGPGTRLLVL.

In this sample, this clonotype turned up a few times. This CDR3 is CSASGTSGTETQYF. CDR3 in DNA: TGCAGTGCTTCTGGGACTAGCGGGACGGAGACCCAGTACTTC. This rearrangement joins TRBV20-1 to TRBJ2-5, with 13 bases lining up with TRBD2. J gave up 5 bases and V 5 bases, and 5 bases lay outside the gene matches. The CDR3 length is 14 residues. Germline V gives CDR1 DFQATT, CDR2 SNEGSKA (reference sequence).

This clonotype was seen a few times. V is TRBV10-3 and J is TRBJ1-6; tentatively, D is TRBD1 (6 bases). Germline CDR1 ENHRY, CDR2 SYGVKD. There are 15 residues in the CDR3. V gave up 2 bases and J gave up 8 bases, with 13 bases separating them. CDR3 nucleotide sequence: TGTGCCATCAGTGAGCGTAGACAGGCAGATTCACCCCTCCACTTT. Protein: CAISERRQADSPLHF.